Following are 17 T cell receptor beta chains from one sample sequenced in a study of blood T cells in healthy people across ages. Together with a sample-barcoded 5' primer, a J-beta primer mix was included in a second PCR lasting about 6 to 11 cycles. MiXCR was run by TCRdb on the 5' RACE reads, yielding one entry per CDR3 protein. The table shows about 1.6 million distinct CDR3 sequences, with approximately 32% occurring only once. The specimen sequenced was blood. The receptor source for this set is a woman in her 30s in good health.

The V and J genes are TRBV7-8 and TRBJ2-5, with TRBD1 matching 7 bases. Trimming took 6 bases from V and 4 from J; bases not matched to a gene: 14. Germline loops: CDR1 SGHVS, CDR2 FQNEAQ. The CDR3 is 16 residues long. The chain's CDR3 is CASSLAGGTGSETQYF. The DNA for the CDR3 is TGTGCCAGCAGTCTAGCAGGGGGAACAGGGTCAGAGACCCAGTACTTC.

This clonotype turned up a few times. V usage is TRBV4-2 and J usage is TRBJ1-2, with D possibly being TRBD1 (5 bases). Germline assignment: CDR1 LGHNA and CDR2 YNFKEQ. This CDR3 is 14 amino acids long. Trimming removed 1 base from V and 8 bases from J, with 14 bases in between. CDR3 loop: CASSQGGAGSGYTF. The CDR3 coding sequence is TGTGCCAGCAGCCAAGGGGGAGCAGGGAGCGGCTACACCTTC.

The J gene is TRBJ2-1, the V gene TRBV28; D possibly corresponds to TRBD1 (6 bases). CDR3 size: 12 residues. Germline CDR1 and CDR2: MDHEN and SYDVKM. Trimming pared 6 bases from V and 10 bases from J, leaving 13 bases between. Written as DNA, the CDR3 is TGTGCCAGCAGACAGGGTAGGGGAGAGCAGTTCTTC. Protein product: CASRQGRGEQFF.

This chain links TRBV6-6 with TRBJ1-2, with TRBD1 as a possible D gene (6 bases). V shed 2 bases and J shed 8 bases, with 15 bases lying between them. CDR1 and CDR2 from the germline V gene are MNHNY and SVGAGI (reference sequence). This CDR3 contains 14 residues. CDR3 sequence (DNA): TGTGCCAGCAGTTACGCAGCAGCTGGGGGCGGCTACACCTTC. It codes for CASSYAAAGGGYTF.

The chain couples TRBV11-2 to TRBJ1-6; D ambiguous. The CDR3 covers 16 residues. Germline V gives CDR1 SGHAT, CDR2 FQNNGV. Trimming removed 7 bases at V and 1 base at J, with 14 bases between. In DNA form, the CDR3 reads TGTGCCAGCACCCGACAAGGAAGTTCCTATAATTCACCCCTCCACTTT. It yields the protein CASTRQGSSYNSPLHF.

This chain links TRBV5-5 with TRBJ1-5; D is ambiguous. The CDR3 spans 15 residues. CDR1 and CDR2 from the germline V gene are SGHKS and YYEKEE (reference sequence). Trimming took off 2 bases at V and 3 bases at J, with 12 bases between the two ends. CDR3 loop: CASSFRYRDNQPQHF. CDR3 bases: TGTGCCAGCAGCTTTAGGTATAGGGACAATCAGCCCCAGCATTTT. Looking up the rest from reference TRBV5-5 and TRBJ1-5 gives the full variable domain: DAGVTQSPTHLIKTRGQQVTLRCSPISGHKSVSWYQQVLGQGPQFIFQYYEKEERGRGNFPDRFSARQFPNYSSELNVNALLLGDSALYLCASSFRYRDNQPQHFGDGTRLSIL.

In its sample, this clonotype was seen a few times. This rearrangement joins TRBV12-3 or TRBV12-4 to TRBJ2-1; a weak D match, TRBD1 (6 bases). The CDR3 extends over 14 amino acids. The V gene lost 3 bases and the J gene lost 12 bases, with 18 bases spanning the gap. DNA of the CDR3: TGTGCCAGCAGTTTCGGCACAGGGACGCATGGGCAGTTCTTC. Residues: CASSFGTGTHGQFF.

Details on this clonotype: A much larger clonotype is one base distant, so this may be a read error. The rearrangement joins TRBV7-2 to TRBJ2-3; D unresolved. Germline V lookup: CDR1 SGHTA, CDR2 FQGNSA. This CDR3 is 13 amino acids long. The CDR3 protein is CAGSLSSKDTQYF. The CDR3 DNA reads as TGTGCCGGCAGCTTATCTTCGAAGGATACGCAGTATTTT.

This rearrangement joins TRBV15 to TRBJ2-3; no clear D. This CDR3 contains 15 residues. Germline V gene data show CDR1 as LNHNV and CDR2 as YYDKDF (reference sequence). Between the trimmed V and J ends, which lost 0 bases and 0 bases, there was a span of 7 bases. The CDR3 sequence: CATSRDQGSTDTQYF. The CDR3, as DNA: TGTGCCACCAGCAGAGATCAAGGTAGCACAGATACGCAGTATTTT.

This clonotype has a count of ten or more. The chain couples TRBV4-2 to TRBJ2-3; D is ambiguous. The length of the CDR3 is 15 residues. Deletions cut 1 base from V and 0 bases from J, with 8 bases between. The germline V gene encodes CDR1 LGHNA and CDR2 YNFKEQ. The CDR3 sequence is CASSQVPSSTDTQYF. Written as DNA, the CDR3 is TGTGCCAGCAGCCAAGTCCCTTCTAGCACAGATACGCAGTATTTT.

The chain recombines TRBV4-1 with TRBJ2-2; 7 positions match TRBD2. The trim removed 3 bases at V and 6 bases at J, leaving 4 bases unmatched. The CDR3 runs 14 residues. The germline V gene encodes CDR1 MGHRA and CDR2 YSYEKL. Written as DNA, the CDR3 is TGCGCCAGCAGCCATGATCGGGAGGCCGGGGAGCTGTTTTTT. It is translated as CASSHDREAGELFF.

The J gene is TRBJ2-5, the V gene TRBV28; no clear D gene. Germline V gene data show CDR1 as MDHEN and CDR2 as SYDVKM. Deletions cut 3 bases from V and 11 bases from J, with 19 bases between. The CDR3 is made up of 14 amino acids. The CDR3 region has the DNA TGTGCCAGCAGTTTTTTGCGGAACTCCGAGGAGCAGTACTTC. Translating gives CASSFLRNSEEQYF.

The sample holds a few counts of this clonotype. The chain employs TRBV7-9 and TRBJ2-3; TRBD2 is a possible D gene (6 bases). The V end was cut by 2 bases, the J end by 7 bases, with 16 bases between. This CDR3 is 15 amino acids long. Germline values: CDR1 SEHNR, CDR2 FQNEAQ (reference sequence). CDR3 amino acids: CASSLTSGARHTQYF. DNA of the CDR3: TGTGCCAGCAGCTTAACGTCGGGAGCTCGACATACGCAGTATTTT.

CDR3 nucleotides: TGTGCCAGCAGCTTAGCCAGGGCTGGTGAGCAGTACTTC. Translated: CASSLARAGEQYF. The V call is TRBV7-8, the J call TRBJ2-7, with TRBD1 as a possible D gene (5 bases). This CDR3 is 13 amino acids long. Germline V gives CDR1 SGHVS, CDR2 FQNEAQ. The V gene lost 0 bases and the J gene lost 7 bases, with 10 bases spanning the gap. Variable domain in full (rest from reference TRBV7-8 and TRBJ2-7): GAGVSQSPRYKVAKRGQDVALRCDPISGHVSLFWYQQALGQGPEFLTYFQNEAQLDKSGLPSDRFFAERPEGSVSTLKIQRTQQEDSAVYLCASSLARAGEQYFGPGTRLTVT.

CDR3 nucleotide sequence: TGTGCCAGCAGCCCCCCGGGACGACCATCCTACGAGCAGTACTTC. This gives the protein CASSPPGRPSYEQYF. V is TRBV7-2 and J is TRBJ2-7; D is tentatively TRBD1 or TRBD2 (5 bases each). Germline assignment: CDR1 SGHTA and CDR2 FQGNSA. The CDR3 totals 15 residues. Trimming took off 5 bases at V and 1 base at J, with 15 bases between the two ends.

The chain uses TRBV7-2 and TRBJ2-7, with 11 bases fitting TRBD1. Germline values: CDR1 SGHTA, CDR2 FQGNSA. With V trimmed by 1 base and J by 6 bases, 8 bases remained unmatched. This CDR3 is built from 16 residues. The DNA of the CDR3 is TGTGCCAGCAGCTTAGAGGGGACAGGGGGAGGGCGCGAGCAGTACTTC. Residues: CASSLEGTGGGREQYF. Using reference TRBV7-2 and TRBJ2-7 for the parts outside the CDR3, the full variable domain is GAGVSQSPSNKVTEKGKDVELRCDPISGHTALYWYRQSLGQGLEFLIYFQGNSAPDKSGLPSDRFSAERTGGSVSTLTIQRTQQEDSAVYLCASSLEGTGGGREQYFGPGTRLTVT.

This clonotype was seen more than once but under ten times. V and J are TRBV20-1 and TRBJ1-6, with D perhaps TRBD1 (5 bases). CDR1 is DFQATT and CDR2 is SNEGSKA in the germline V gene (reference sequence). The CDR3 loop spans 15 amino acids. V was pared by 7 bases and J by 0 bases, with 13 bases between. The CDR3, as DNA: TGCAGTGTTTTTGAGGGGAGCTCCTATAATTCACCCCTCCACTTT. This sequence encodes CSVFEGSSYNSPLHF.